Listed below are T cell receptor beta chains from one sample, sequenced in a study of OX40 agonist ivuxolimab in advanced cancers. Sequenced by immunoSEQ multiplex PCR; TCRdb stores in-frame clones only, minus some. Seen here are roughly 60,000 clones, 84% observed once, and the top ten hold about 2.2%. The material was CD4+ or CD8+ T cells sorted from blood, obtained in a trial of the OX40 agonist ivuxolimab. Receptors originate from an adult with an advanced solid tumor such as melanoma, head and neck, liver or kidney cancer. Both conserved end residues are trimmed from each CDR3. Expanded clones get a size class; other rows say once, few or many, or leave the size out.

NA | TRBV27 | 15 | ASSFSGTGGRISEAF
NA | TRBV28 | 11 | ASSLDGGGGYT
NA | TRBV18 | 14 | ASSPRTSGSYNEQF
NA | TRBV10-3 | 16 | AISESTGSGDWGYGYT
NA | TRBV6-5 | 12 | ASSTGHHNQPQH
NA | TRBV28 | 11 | ANRGDATGELF
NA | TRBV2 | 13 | ASSSDQGSYNEQF
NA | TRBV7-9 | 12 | ASSFAGSYNEQF
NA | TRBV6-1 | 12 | ASAPLGEGYEQY
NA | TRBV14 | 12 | ASSQSGIGYGYT
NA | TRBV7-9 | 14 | ASSLAGGTGINEQY
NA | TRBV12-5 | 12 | ASSSGTGSVEQY
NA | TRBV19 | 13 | ASSIGPGGPYEQY
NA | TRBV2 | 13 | ASRGDAKGNQPQH
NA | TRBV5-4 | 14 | ASSGLGAGSTDTQY
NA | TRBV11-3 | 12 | ASSPADSYNEQF
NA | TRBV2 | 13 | AGTTKRGQEYGYT
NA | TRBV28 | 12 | ASSLRSKREKLF
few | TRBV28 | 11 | ASSFGNGNTIY
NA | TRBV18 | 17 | ASSPVPSTGTGGQETQY
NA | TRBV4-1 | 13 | ASSQAAGWVETQY
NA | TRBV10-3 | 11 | AIRGQGPHEQF
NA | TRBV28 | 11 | ASRPGRLTEAF
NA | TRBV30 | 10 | AWRTSGQPQH
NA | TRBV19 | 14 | ASRKIRGQDTGELF
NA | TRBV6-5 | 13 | ASSLAESPYNEQF
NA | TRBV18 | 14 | ASSQYRQGTNEKLF
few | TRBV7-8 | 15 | ASSFESGYAGGFEQY
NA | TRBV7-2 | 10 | ASSLERAEQF
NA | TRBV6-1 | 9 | ASNSLAEQY
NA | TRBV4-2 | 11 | ASSQDRGQTQY
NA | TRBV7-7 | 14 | ASSPSPLRGTGELF
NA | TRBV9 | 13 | ASSVDASRTGELF
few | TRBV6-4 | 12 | ASSPTGGPDTQY
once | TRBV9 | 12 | ASSRTSGRHEQF
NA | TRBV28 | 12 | ASSLSRGRIGYT
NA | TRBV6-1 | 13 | ASRAPPDRHSPLH
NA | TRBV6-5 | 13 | ASRETGTSYQPQH
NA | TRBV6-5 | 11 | ASRRGGQETQY
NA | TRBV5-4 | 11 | ASSLEVRHEAF
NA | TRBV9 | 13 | ASSPSGGVAGELF
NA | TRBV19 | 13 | ASSTQGRDFYGYT
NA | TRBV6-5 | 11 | ASRGFSGNTIY
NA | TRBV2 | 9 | AGTGYEKLF
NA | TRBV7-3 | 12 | ASSFALDSGELF
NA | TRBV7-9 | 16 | ASSWRPPFRATNEKLF
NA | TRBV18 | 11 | ASSPGQNYEQY